This TCR beta chain was identified in a study of blood T cell repertoires in COVID-19 (dated by TCRdb to the early 2020s). At the level of the whole study: Samples from collaborators originated in the United States, Italy and Spain and spanned both the acute and convalescent phases of COVID-19. Samples came from the ongoing ImmuneRACE study (first 160 participants) plus 1,254 subjects from 6 global collaborators. The prospective study material was composed of cDNA or gDNA derived from T cells, B-cell-depleted T cells, or PBMCs. Where available, HLA class I and class II types were taken from metadata supplied by the sample provider and were not determined by assay-based typing. A de-identified subject ID, COVID-19 status, age in years and sex were almost always included in the sample metadata. Subjects who had been exposed to COVID-19, were actively infected with it, or had recovered from it provided the deeply sampled blood TCRbeta repertoires that made up the dataset. The repertoires were released in a freely available public database intended as a resource for research on the immune response to SARS-CoV-2. Results the study describes overall, beyond this receptor: The quantity of clinical and demographic metadata differed by source and by participant and was supplied without curation.

TCRbeta CDR3 regions were amplified from genomic DNA using the immunoSEQ Assay, a bias-controlled multiplex PCR. Per the authors' processing: The number of nucleated cells in each sample was estimated from the amplification of reference gene primers within the assay. To quantify the absolute abundance of each unique TCRbeta CDR3 rearrangement, sequence reads were collapsed and filtered. For each sample, productive Simpson clonality was calculated as the square root of Simpson's diversity index over productive rearrangements. TCRdb provides this immuneACCESS table in a form limited to in-frame rearrangements. Some clones are lacking; in checked studies, under half of them reflect an unresolved V gene, and why the rest are absent is not known. V and J calls plus clone size are reproduced from that table; the DNA served to infer D and trimming. This sample lists around 100,000 clones; over 80% were detected once. The ten largest account for around 15% of the sample.

CDR1 and CDR2 (SGHRS, YFSETQ) derive from the germline V gene. V is pared back by 7 bases and J by 10 bases, with 21 bases lying between the germline termini. The CDR3 numbers 15 residues from cysteine through phenylalanine. The read is trimmed to its CDR3 DNA, 45 bases read in frame from base 1. Concerning this clone itself: Its cognate antigen has yet to be identified. Per-base quality was not reported, and no clone a single base away is much larger than it.

The collaborating institutions used their own protocols to collect whole blood in K2EDTA tubes. Collaborator samples were shipped for TCRbeta analysis as frozen whole blood, isolated PBMCs, or DNA extracted from either sample type. This sequence originates from a man aged 45 to 65 with active or convalescent COVID-19. The material sequenced was peripheral blood. The chain is made from TRBV5-1 and TRBJ1-6; a confident D gene designation cannot be given. The CDR3: CASLPEPGGWSPLHF. The DNA sequence is given as TGCGCCAGCCTCCCGGAGCCGGGTGGTTGGTCACCCCTCCACTTT.